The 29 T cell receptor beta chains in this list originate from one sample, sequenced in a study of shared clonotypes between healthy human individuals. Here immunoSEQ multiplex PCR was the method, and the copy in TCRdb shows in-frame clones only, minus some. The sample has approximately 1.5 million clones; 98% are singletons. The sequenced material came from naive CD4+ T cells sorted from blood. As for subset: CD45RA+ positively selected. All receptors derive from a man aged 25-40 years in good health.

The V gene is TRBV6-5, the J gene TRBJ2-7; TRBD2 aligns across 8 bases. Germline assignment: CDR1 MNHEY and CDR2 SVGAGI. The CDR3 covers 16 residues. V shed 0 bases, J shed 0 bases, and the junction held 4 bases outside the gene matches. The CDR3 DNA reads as TGTGCCAGCAGTTACTCGGGTAGCGGGACCTCCTACGAGCAGTACTTC. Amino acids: CASSYSGSGTSYEQYF.

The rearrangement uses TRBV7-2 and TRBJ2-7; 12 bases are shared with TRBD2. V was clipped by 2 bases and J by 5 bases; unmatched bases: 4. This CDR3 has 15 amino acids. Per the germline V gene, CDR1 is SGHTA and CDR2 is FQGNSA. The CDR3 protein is CASSLYRLAGDEQYF. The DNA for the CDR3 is TGTGCCAGCAGCTTATACAGACTAGCGGGAGACGAGCAGTACTTC.

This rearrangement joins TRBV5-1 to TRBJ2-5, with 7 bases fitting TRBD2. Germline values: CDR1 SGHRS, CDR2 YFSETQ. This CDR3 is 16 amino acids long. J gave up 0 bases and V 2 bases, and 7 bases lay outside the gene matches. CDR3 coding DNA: TGCGCCAGCAGCTTTTTTCCTAGCGGAGACCAAGAGACCCAGTACTTC. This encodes CASSFFPSGDQETQYF.

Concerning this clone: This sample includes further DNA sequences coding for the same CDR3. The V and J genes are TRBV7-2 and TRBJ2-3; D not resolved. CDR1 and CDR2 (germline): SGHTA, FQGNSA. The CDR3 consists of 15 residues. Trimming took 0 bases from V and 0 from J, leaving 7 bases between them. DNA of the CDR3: TGTGCCAGCAGCTTAGCGGGCCGCAGCACAGATACGCAGTATTTT. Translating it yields CASSLAGRSTDTQYF.

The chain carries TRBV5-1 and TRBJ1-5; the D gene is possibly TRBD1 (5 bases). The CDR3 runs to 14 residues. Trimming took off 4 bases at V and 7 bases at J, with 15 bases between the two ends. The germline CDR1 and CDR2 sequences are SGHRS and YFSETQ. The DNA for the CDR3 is TGCGCCAGCAGCCCGGTTGGGGGAGGCCAGCCCCAGCATTTT. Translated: CASSPVGGGQPQHF.

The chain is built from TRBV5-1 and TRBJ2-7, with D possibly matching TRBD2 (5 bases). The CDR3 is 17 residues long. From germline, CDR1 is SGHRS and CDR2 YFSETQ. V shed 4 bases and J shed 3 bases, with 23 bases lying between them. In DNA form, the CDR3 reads TGCGCCAGCAGCGCCGGACTCCGCCCAGTCCCTAACTACGAGCAGTACTTC. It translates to CASSAGLRPVPNYEQYF.

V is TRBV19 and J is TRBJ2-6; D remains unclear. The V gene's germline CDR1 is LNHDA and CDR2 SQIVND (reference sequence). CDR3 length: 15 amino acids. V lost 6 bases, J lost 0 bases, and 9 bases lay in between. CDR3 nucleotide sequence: TGTGCCAGTAGCAGACCGATCTCTGGGGCCAACGTCCTGACTTTC. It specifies CASSRPISGANVLTF. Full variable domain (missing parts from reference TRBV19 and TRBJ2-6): DGGITQSPKYLFRKEGQNVTLSCEQNLNHDAMYWYRQDPGQGLRLIYYSQIVNDFQKGDIAEGYSVSREKKESFPLTVTSAQKNPTAFYLCASSRPISGANVLTFGAGSRLTVL.

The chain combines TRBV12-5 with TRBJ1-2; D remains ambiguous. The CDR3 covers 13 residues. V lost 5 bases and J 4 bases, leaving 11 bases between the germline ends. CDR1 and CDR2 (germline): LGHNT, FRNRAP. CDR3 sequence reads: CASGETVGYGYTF. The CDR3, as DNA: TGTGCTAGTGGTGAGACTGTGGGCTATGGCTACACCTTC.

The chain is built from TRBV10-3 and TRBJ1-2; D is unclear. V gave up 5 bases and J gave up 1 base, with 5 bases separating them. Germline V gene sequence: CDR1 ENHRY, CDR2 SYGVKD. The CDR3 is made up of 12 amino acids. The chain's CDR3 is CAISTVNYGYTF. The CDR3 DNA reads TGTGCCATCAGTACCGTTAACTATGGCTACACCTTC.

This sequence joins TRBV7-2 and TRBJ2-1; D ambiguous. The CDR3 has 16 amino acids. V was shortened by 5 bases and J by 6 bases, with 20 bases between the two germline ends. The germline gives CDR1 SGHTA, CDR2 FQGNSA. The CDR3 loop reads CASSPENPGLRNEQFF. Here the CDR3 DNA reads TGTGCCAGCAGCCCAGAGAACCCCGGGCTGCGCAATGAGCAGTTCTTC.

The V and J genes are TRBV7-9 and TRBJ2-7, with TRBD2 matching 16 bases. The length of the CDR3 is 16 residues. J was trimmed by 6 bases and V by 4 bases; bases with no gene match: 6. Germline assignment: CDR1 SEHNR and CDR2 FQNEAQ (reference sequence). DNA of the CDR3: TGTGCCAGCAGCTCCGGGACTAGCGGGAGGGTACGCGAGCAGTACTTC. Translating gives CASSSGTSGRVREQYF.

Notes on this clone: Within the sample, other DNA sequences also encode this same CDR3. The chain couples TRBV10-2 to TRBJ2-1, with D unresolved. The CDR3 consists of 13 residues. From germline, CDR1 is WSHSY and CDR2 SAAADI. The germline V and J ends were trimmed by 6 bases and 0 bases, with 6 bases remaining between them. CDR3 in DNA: TGCGCCAGCAGCGGAAGCTCCTACAATGAGCAGTTCTTC. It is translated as CASSGSSYNEQFF.

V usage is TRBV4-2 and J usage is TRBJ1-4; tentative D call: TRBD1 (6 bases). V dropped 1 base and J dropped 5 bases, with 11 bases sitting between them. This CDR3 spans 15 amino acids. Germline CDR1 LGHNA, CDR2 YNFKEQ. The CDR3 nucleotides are TGTGCCAGCAGCCAAGGGGGGGCTTTCAATGAAAAACTGTTTTTT. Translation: CASSQGGAFNEKLFF.

This CDR3 reads CSVGTGLFGEQFF. CDR3 sequence (DNA): TGCAGCGTTGGGACAGGGCTATTCGGTGAGCAGTTCTTC. V is TRBV29-1 and J is TRBJ2-1, with 8 bases fitting TRBD1. There are 13 residues in the CDR3. Looked up from germline, CDR1 is SQVTM and CDR2 is ANQGSEA. Unmatched junction bases numbered 8, after V lost 4 bases and J lost 9 bases.

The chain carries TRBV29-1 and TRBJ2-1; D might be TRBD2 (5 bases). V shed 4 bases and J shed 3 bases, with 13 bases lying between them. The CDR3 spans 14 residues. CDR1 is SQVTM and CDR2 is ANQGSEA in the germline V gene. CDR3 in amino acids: CSVGGERLYNEQFF. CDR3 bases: TGCAGCGTTGGCGGCGAGCGGCTCTACAATGAGCAGTTCTTC.

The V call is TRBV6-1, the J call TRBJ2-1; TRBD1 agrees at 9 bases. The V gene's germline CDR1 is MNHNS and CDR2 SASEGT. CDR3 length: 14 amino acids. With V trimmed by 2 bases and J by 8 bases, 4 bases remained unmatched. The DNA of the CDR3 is TGTGCCAGCAGTGAAAACGACAGGGGGTATGAGCAGTTCTTC. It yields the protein CASSENDRGYEQFF.

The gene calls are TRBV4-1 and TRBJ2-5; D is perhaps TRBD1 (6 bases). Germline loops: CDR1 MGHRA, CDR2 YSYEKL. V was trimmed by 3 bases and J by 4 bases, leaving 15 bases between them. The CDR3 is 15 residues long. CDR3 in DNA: TGCGCCAGCAGCCACTCCACAGGGTATCGAGAGACCCAGTACTTC. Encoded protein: CASSHSTGYRETQYF.

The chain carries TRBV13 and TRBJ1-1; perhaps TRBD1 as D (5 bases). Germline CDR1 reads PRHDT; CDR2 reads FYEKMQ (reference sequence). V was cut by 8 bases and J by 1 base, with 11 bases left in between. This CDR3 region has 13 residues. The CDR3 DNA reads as TGTGCCAGCCAAATAGACAGGAACACTGAAGCTTTCTTT. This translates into CASQIDRNTEAFF.

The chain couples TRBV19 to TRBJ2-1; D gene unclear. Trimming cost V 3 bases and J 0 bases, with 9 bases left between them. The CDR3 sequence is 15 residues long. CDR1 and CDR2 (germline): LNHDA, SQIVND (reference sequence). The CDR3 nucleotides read TGTGCCAGTAGTATCGCGCCAGGCTCCTACAATGAGCAGTTCTTC. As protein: CASSIAPGSYNEQFF.

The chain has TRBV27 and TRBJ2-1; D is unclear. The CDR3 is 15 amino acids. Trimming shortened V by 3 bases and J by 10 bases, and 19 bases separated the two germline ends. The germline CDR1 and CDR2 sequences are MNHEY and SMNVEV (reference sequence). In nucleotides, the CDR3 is TGTGCCAGCAGTTTTAGTAGGCTACGGGCACGGGAGCAGTTCTTC. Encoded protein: CASSFSRLRAREQFF.

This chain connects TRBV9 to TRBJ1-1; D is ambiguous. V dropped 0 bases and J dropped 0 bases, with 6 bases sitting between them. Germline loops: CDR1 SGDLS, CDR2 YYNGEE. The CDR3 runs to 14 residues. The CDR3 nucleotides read TGTGCCAGCAGCGTAGCAGGCTTGAACACTGAAGCTTTCTTT. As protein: CASSVAGLNTEAFF.

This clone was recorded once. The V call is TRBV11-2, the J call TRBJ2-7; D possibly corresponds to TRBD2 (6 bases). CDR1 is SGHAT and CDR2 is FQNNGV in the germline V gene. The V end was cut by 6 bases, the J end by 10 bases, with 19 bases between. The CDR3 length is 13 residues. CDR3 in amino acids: CASRITGLLAQYF. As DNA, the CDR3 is TGTGCCAGCAGGATTACGGGACTTCTAGCCCAGTACTTC.

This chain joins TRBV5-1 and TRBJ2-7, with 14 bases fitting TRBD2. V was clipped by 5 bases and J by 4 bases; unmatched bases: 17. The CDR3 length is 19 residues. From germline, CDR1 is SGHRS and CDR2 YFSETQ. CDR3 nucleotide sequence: TGCGCCAGCAGGTATACCGGGACTAGCGGGAGTTTTTTCGCGTACGAGCAGTACTTC. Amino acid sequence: CASRYTGTSGSFFAYEQYF. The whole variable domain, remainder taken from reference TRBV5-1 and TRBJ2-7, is KAGVTQTPRYLIKTRGQQVTLSCSPISGHRSVSWYQQTPGQGLQFLFEYFSETQRNKGNFPGRFSGRQFSNSRSEMNVSTLELGDSALYLCASRYTGTSGSFFAYEQYFGPGTRLTVT.

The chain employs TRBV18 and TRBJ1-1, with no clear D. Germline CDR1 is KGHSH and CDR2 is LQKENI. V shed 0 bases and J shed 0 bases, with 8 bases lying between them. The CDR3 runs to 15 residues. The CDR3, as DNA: TGTGCCAGCTCACCACCGTACAGCATGAACACTGAAGCTTTCTTT. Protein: CASSPPYSMNTEAFF.

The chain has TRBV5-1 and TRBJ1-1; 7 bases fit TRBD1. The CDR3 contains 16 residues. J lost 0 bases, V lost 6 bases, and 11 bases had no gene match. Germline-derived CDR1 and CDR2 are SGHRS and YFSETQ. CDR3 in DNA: TGCGCCAGCAACTCCCCAGGGGGGGCCATGAACACTGAAGCTTTCTTT. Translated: CASNSPGGAMNTEAFF.

The CDR3 DNA is TGTGCCAGCAGCCCCCTACCCCAAGAGACCCAGTACTTC. Amino acids: CASSPLPQETQYF. J is TRBJ2-5 and V is TRBV7-6; D is uncertain. Trimming pared 5 bases from V and 1 base from J, leaving 8 bases between. Germline V gene data show CDR1 as SGHVS and CDR2 as FNYEAQ. CDR3 size: 13 residues. Filled out from reference TRBV7-6 and TRBJ2-5, the complete variable domain reads GAGVSQSPRYKVTKRGQDVALRCDPISGHVSLYWYRQALGQGPEFLTYFNYEAQQDKSGLPNDRFSAERPEGSISTLTIQRTEQRDSAMYRCASSPLPQETQYFGPGTRLLVL.

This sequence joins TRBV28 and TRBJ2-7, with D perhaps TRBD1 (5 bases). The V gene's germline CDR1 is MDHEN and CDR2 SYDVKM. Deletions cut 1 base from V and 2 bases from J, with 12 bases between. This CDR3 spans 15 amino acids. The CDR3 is CASSLSLQAPYEQYF. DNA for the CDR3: TGTGCCAGCAGTTTATCGCTACAGGCCCCCTACGAGCAGTACTTC.

In DNA, the CDR3 is TGTGCCAGCAGTGAATACAGCATGAACACTGAAGCTTTCTTT. Protein sequence: CASSEYSMNTEAFF. The rearrangement uses TRBV2 and TRBJ1-1; D gene unclear. Germline assignment: CDR1 SNHLY and CDR2 FYNNEI. This CDR3 has 14 amino acids. The V end lost 2 bases, the J end lost 0 bases, and 7 bases lay between the germline ends. The whole variable domain, remainder taken from reference TRBV2 and TRBJ1-1, is EPEVTQTPSHQVTQMGQEVILRCVPISNHLYFYWYRQILGQKVEFLVSFYNNEISEKSEIFDDQFSVERPDGSNFTLKIRSTKLEDSAMYFCASSEYSMNTEAFFGQGTRLTVV.

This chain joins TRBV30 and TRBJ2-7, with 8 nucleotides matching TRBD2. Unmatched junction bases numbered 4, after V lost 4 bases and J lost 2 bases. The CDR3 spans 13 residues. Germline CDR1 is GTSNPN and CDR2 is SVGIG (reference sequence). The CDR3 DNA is TGTGCCTGGAACAGCGGGAGCGCCTACGAGCAGTACTTC. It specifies CAWNSGSAYEQYF.